The source of this TCR beta chain is a study of blood T cell repertoires in COVID-19. Study-wide context: T cells, B-cell-depleted T cells, or PBMCs provided the cDNA or gDNA that served as material.

Followed longitudinally, the Seattle patients had been enrolled during active infection. V shed 6 bases and J 1 base; nucleotides not matched to a gene: 4. CDR1 is SEHNR, CDR2 FQNEAQ, per germline (reference sequence). The CDR3 is 14 amino acids. Generated by immunoSEQ multiplex PCR, the TCRdb table keeps only in-frame clones and is missing some. Among over 450,000 clones listed, 89% were seen once. This receptor was identified in a man younger than 35 with COVID-19, enrolled during active disease. V gene TRBV7-9 combines with J gene TRBJ2-5; TRBD2 agrees at 8 bases. The sample comprised peripheral blood. In nucleotides, the CDR3 is TGTGCCAGCAGTTGGAGCGGGGGCCAAGAGACCCAGTACTTC. This translates into CASSWSGGQETQYF.